Sequencing of this TCR beta chain was carried out in a study of blood T cell repertoires in COVID-19. Study-level background: Researchers got acute and convalescent COVID-19 samples from the United States, Italy and Spain.

The assay was immunoSEQ multiplex PCR, and TCRdb's table has in-frame clones only and misses some. This table holds some 490,000 clones, 80% to 90% found once. Everyone who took part was roughly 18 to 95 years old, and they came from roughly 25 US areas. Recovered status in Cohort 3 required two negative PCRs, clearance, or symptom resolution. The ends were cut back, 2 bases at V and 8 bases at J, with 12 bases in the middle. Per the germline V gene, CDR1 is SGHTA and CDR2 is FQGNSA. CDR3 size: 14 residues. The TCR comes from a woman aged 60-75 years who had recovered from COVID-19. V and J are TRBV7-2 and TRBJ2-2, with D possibly matching TRBD1 (5 bases). The sample consisted of PBMCs or T cells enriched from blood (not recorded which). This chain's CDR3 is CASSLRQGKGELFF. The DNA of the CDR3 is TGTGCCAGCAGCTTAAGGCAGGGTAAAGGGGAGCTGTTTTTT.